This T cell receptor beta chain comes out of a study of cytomegalovirus exposure and HLA in healthy donors (dated by TCRdb to between 2016 and 2019). As for the study more broadly: An earlier analysis of a few hundred of the donors reported about 280 Gb of sequence data and around 120 million unique TCR beta sequences obtained from some 200 million T cells. About 280 gigabases of sequencing data and around 80 million unique TCR sequences made up an early release that covered approximately 620 HLA-typed donors. Of the roughly 400 genotyped donors, 81% fell in the genetic ancestry cluster associated with self-reported Caucasian donors. The aim of the study was to test whether cataloging public T cell receptors could identify signatures of past pathogen exposure. Using immunosequencing, the study profiled T cell repertoires from 500 to 800 subjects and related those repertoires to cytomegalovirus serostatus. Along with the approximately 670-subject first cohort, a separate validation cohort of roughly 110 different subjects was used. To predict cytomegalovirus infection status, the study brought together high-throughput TCR immunosequencing, statistical association of individual TCRs with disease status, and machine learning. A later analysis re-analyzed previously published TCR beta repertoires from 666 donors and added high-resolution HLA genotyping to study TCR occurrence patterns. Rather than using new phenotypic data, the later analysis identified candidate immune exposures from TCR beta sequences and from how often those sequences occurred across donors. An earlier analysis of roughly 580 of the donors used high-throughput TCR beta sequencing to judge whether each TCR beta V gene segment behaved as functional or pseudogenic. Alongside the repertoire data, information on donor age, sex, ethnicity and CMV serostatus was compiled. In a later genetic analysis, genome-wide SNP genotypes for about 55% of the roughly 670 donors were used, and that subset was treated as a discovery cohort. Every discovery cohort repertoire had been produced on one sequencing platform. HLA typing included class I and class II loci at four-digit resolution. Typing coverage varied by locus: roughly 629-630 donors for A, B, C, DRB1 and DQB1; more than 500 for DQA1; more than 600 for DPA1; roughly 450 for DPB1. Roughly 5 DR-DQ haplotypes were handled as single units for association and clustering, since linkage in the cohort was strong. Across about 380 genotyped donors of the cohort, an average of roughly 250,000 unique TCR beta nucleotide sequences per donor were sequenced, and roughly 20% of those sequences were non-productive.

The library was produced with the immunoSEQ multiplex PCR assay. The multiplex PCR relied on a mix of 60 forward primers for TCR Vbeta segments and 13 reverse primers for TCR Jbeta segments. Amplification of the CDR3 region of rearranged TCR beta genes was performed with a multiplex PCR assay on genomic DNA. The Illumina HiSeq System was used to sequence the amplified TCR beta libraries as 87-base-pair reads. As for the authors' bioinformatics: A later analysis tallied roughly 78 million unique TCR beta chains across the 640 or so repertoires, and approximately 12 million of those chains were shared by two or more donors. Raw reads were error-corrected and collapsed into unique sequences with a nearest-neighbor algorithm that merged closely related sequences to remove PCR and sequencing errors. CDR3 sequences were aligned to IMGT reference sequences to assign V, D and J gene segments. For a sequence to be retained, a match of at least six nucleotides to both a V gene segment and a J gene segment was required. Rearrangements were classified as productive when the CDR3 lacked stop codons and remained in frame with V and J, and all other rearrangements were classified as non-productive. CDR3 was defined according to IMGT convention as the region running from the second conserved V-encoded cysteine to the conserved J-encoded phenylalanine. Sequences without an unambiguous match to a single V gene segment were excluded from the earlier analysis of 450 to 750 of the donors. An earlier analysis of a few hundred of the donors called V segments functional above 56.7% productive rearrangements and segregating when the between-donor standard deviation exceeded 5%. A statistical classification framework was built for diagnosing cytomegalovirus status from the catalog of TCR beta chain sequences. In a later analysis, V and J genes were assigned by comparing TCR nucleotide sequences against IMGT/GENE-DB human TR gene sequences. In a later analysis, CDR3 sequences and most-parsimonious VDJ recombination scenarios were assigned using the TCRdist pipeline. In a later analysis, each TCR beta chain was defined by its CDR3 amino acid sequence together with its V-gene family, and reads lacking a unique V-gene family were excluded. In a later analysis, 450 to 600 highly shared, low-generation-probability nucleotide sequences were removed to address suspected cross-contamination and a sequencing artifact. For each public chain, a later analysis derived a clonal expansion index from normalized ranks of inferred template counts within each repertoire. Generation probabilities in a later analysis came from a VDJ recombination model fitted to out-of-frame rearrangements, and those results were checked against IGoR. A later analysis scored TCR-TCR, TCR-HLA and TCR-CMV co-occurrence with hypergeometric tests, applying a repertoire-size bias correction to TCR pairs. In a later analysis, false discovery rates were estimated by permuting HLA or CMV assignments 20 times. A later analysis grouped co-occurring TCRs with DBSCAN, adding TCRdist sequence similarity when clustering within HLA-allele-positive subsets. Co-occurrence clustering excluded repertoires with fewer than 30,000 or more than 120,000 public chains, plus five with anomalous nucleotide sharing. The clones in this table, taken by TCRdb from immuneACCESS, are in-frame only. Not every clone is retained; where verified, under half of the shortfall comes from an unresolved V gene, and the cause of the rest is unknown. Clone size and the V and J calls come from that table; the DNA yielded D and trimming. The sample data list over 130,000 clones, and more than 75% of these were observed just once. Roughly 3.6% of the sample is held by the ten biggest clonotypes.

The cohort consisted of hundreds of healthy bone marrow donors. Cohort members were all nominally healthy when sampled, although unrecorded immune exposures were likely present. CMV serostatus was recorded as positive for about 300 and negative for about 55% of the roughly 700 cohort members, whereas no CMV serostatus was recorded for the donor in question. A peripheral blood sample was provided by each donor, and peripheral blood mononuclear cells were used for TCR beta sequencing. The Qiagen DNeasy Blood Extraction Kit was used to extract genomic DNA from the blood cell samples. The germline V gene yields SGHRS for CDR1 and YFSETQ for CDR2. The CDR3 runs 17 amino acids, cysteine and phenylalanine included. Only the CDR3 part of the read is kept: 51 bases, read in frame from the first base. The trim is 5 bases for V and 4 bases for J, with a gap of 24 bases between the germline ends. Worth noting for this clone: Its target antigen remains unknown. Per-base quality was not reported, and no clone a single base away is much larger than it.

The study at large found these results: A later genetic analysis reported fewer N-insertions in productive TCRs among donors in an Asian-associated ancestry cluster than the approximately 700-donor mean. It was suggested by the authors that the approach could potentially be generalized to other disease states and immunological phenotypes. The earlier analysis of about 600 of the donors excluded around 17 rarely observed V segments, including chromosome 9 orphons, because counts were too low. Linkage disequilibrium might explain the correlated functional status among segregating V segments, but an unknown experimental factor could not be excluded. Only TCR beta chains were sequenced in this cohort, and the absence of alpha or paired-chain data limited detectable features. Three of the identified cytomegalovirus-associated TCR beta chains were confirmed in vitro to be specific for cytomegalovirus antigens. The study gave a list of about 150 TCR beta chains associated with cytomegalovirus. When HLA alleles, especially DR and DQ, strongly co-occurred, attributing TCR associations to individual alleles was difficult. According to a later analysis, TCR association rates differed among HLA loci, with DRB1 alleles showing the most associated TCRs and HLA-C alleles showing the fewest. Several of the top co-occurrence clusters appeared to be linked to parvovirus B19, influenza, CMV and Epstein-Barr virus, according to a later analysis. Sequencing depth was assumed to be roughly uniform across donors in the presence/absence analyses, though that assumption may not hold. Broadly in line with IMGT annotations, most TCR beta V segments showed up in productive rearrangements about 87% or about 30% of the time in an earlier analysis of around 600 of the donors. The classifier was reported to diagnose cytomegalovirus status with high specificity and sensitivity in both the original cohort and the validation cohort. A later analysis found that HLA-associated TCR beta chains were more clonally expanded and had lower generation probabilities than equally common non-associated chains. A further reported finding was that TCR beta sequences accurately predicted the HLA-A and HLA-B alleles for most subjects in the first cohort. Immune exposure information for the cohort was limited to CMV serostatus. A later analysis found that most CMV-associated TCR beta chains appeared HLA-restricted, with HLA associations seemingly driven largely by CMV exposure. A cluster of highly shared sequence variants was judged likely to represent a technical artifact of the sequencing pipeline. HLA typing was unavailable for some donors at each locus, so association tests used only the typed subset. A later analysis associated 15,000 or so TCR beta sequences with specific HLA alleles at a false discovery rate of 0.05. Some IMGT-functional V segments, including TRBV6-2 and TRBV6-3, could not be told apart with the 87-base-pair reads, so those segments were excluded. Across donors, most TCR sequences were observed very rarely, whereas some public TCRs were present in many individuals. In a later genetic analysis, a missense DCLRE1C variant was associated with V-gene and J-gene trimming of TCR beta chains, and the association was replicated in an independent cohort.

This sequence uses TRBV5-1 and TRBJ1-2; the D region possibly corresponds to TRBD1 (5 bases align). The clonotype comes from a human donor in good health. The source material was PBMCs. The CDR3 in this case is CASRLMADMEGSYGYTF. The DNA sequence reads TGCGCCAGCAGATTGATGGCGGACATGGAGGGCTCCTATGGCTACACCTTC.